The entry below describes one T cell receptor beta chain. This sample is part of a study of blood T cell repertoires in COVID-19. The authors' processing: Estimation of nucleated cell counts was performed using reference gene primer amplification. TCRdb's table, derived via immunoSEQ multiplex PCR, lists solely in-frame clones and lacks some. The V and J calls and clone size were taken over from that table, and D and trimming were inferred from the DNA. The sample lists 200,000 to 250,000 clones, around 83% occurring once. Germline lookup yields CDR1 SQVTM and CDR2 ANQGSEA. Trimming cost V 7 bases and J 3 bases, with 13 bases left between them. The CDR3 is 12 residues long.

The V call is TRBV29-1, the J call TRBJ2-7; D is possibly TRBD1 (6 bases). Specimen: peripheral blood. The source of this sequence is a man over 45 with active or convalescent COVID-19. CDR3 loop: CSATGNFYEQYF. DNA of the CDR3: TGCAGCGCCACAGGGAACTTCTACGAGCAGTACTTC.